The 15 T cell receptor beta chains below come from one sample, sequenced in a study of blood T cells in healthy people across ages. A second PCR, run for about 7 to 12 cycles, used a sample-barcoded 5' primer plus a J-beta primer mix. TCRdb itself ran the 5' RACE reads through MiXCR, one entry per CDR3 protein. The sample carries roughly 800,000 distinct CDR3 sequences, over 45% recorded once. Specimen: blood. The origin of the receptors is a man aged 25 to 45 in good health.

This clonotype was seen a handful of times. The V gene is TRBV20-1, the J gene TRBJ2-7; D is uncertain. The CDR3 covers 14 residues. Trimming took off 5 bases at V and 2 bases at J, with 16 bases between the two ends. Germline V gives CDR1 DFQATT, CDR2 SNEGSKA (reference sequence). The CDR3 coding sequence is TGCAGTGCTTCTACGGGTCCAGACCCCTACGAGCAGTACTTC. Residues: CSASTGPDPYEQYF.

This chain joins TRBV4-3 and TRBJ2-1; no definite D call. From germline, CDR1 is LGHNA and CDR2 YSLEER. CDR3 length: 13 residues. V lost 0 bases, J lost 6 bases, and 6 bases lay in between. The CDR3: CASSQDLGNEQFF. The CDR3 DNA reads TGCGCCAGCAGCCAAGATCTGGGCAATGAGCAGTTCTTC.

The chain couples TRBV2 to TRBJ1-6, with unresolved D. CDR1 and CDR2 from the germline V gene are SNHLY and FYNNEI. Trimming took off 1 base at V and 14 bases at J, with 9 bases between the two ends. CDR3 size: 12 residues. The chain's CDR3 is CASSEDRFSLHF. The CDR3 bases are TGTGCCAGCAGTGAAGACCGATTCTCCCTCCACTTT.

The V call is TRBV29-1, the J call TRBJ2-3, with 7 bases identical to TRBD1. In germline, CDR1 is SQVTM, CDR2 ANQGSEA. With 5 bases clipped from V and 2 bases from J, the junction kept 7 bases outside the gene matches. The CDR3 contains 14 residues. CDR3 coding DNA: TGCAGCGTTACCGACAGGGCCGTCACAGATACGCAGTATTTT. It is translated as CSVTDRAVTDTQYF.

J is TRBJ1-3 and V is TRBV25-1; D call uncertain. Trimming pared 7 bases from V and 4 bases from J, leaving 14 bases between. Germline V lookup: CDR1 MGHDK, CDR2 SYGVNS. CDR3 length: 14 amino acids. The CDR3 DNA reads TGTGCCAGCACCCCGGATAACTCGGGAAACACCATATATTTT. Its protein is CASTPDNSGNTIYF.

The chain's CDR3 is CASSYLWTGLIGVNTEAFF. The CDR3 DNA sequence: TGTGCCAGCAGTTACTTATGGACAGGGCTCATAGGGGTGAACACTGAAGCTTTCTTT. The chain combines TRBV6-5 with TRBJ1-1; 8 bases map to TRBD1. J was trimmed by 0 bases and V by 1 base; bases with no gene match: 13. CDR3 size: 19 residues. Germline CDR1 reads MNHEY; CDR2 reads SVGAGI.

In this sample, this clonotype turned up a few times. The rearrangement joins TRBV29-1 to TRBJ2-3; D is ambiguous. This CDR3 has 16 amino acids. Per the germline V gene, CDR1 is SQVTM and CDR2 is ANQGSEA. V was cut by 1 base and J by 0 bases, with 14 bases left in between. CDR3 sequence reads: CSVEGQVTTSTDTQYF. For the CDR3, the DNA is TGCAGCGTTGAAGGGCAGGTAACAACTAGCACAGATACGCAGTATTTT.

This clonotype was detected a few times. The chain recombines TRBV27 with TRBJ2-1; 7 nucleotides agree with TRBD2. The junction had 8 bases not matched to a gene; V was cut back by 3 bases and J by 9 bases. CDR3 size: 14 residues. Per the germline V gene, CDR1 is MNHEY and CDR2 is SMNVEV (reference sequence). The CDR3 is CASSFGLGEIEQFF. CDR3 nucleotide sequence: TGTGCCAGCAGTTTCGGACTAGGTGAGATTGAGCAGTTCTTC.

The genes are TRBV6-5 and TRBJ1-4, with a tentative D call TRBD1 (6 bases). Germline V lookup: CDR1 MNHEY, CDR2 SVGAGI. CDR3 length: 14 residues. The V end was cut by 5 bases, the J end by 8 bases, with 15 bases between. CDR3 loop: CASSTAGGPEKLFF. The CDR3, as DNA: TGTGCCAGCAGTACTGCTGGGGGGCCAGAAAAACTGTTTTTT.

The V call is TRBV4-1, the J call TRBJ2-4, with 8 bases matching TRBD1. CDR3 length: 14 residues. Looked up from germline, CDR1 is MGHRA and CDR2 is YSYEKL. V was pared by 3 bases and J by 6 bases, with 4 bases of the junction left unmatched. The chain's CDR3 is CASSHPGQGNIQYF. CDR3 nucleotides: TGCGCCAGCAGCCACCCCGGACAGGGAAACATTCAGTACTTC.

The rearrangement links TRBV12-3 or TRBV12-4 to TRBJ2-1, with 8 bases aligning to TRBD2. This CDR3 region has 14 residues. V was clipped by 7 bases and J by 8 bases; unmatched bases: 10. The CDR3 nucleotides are TGTGCCAGCATACGGGGGGGCCATGGGGATGAGCAGTTCTTC. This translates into CASIRGGHGDEQFF.

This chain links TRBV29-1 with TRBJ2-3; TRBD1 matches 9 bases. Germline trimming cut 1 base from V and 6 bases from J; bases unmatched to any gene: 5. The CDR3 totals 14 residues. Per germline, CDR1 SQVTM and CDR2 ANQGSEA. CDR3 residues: CSVEAPQGADTQYF. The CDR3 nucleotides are TGCAGCGTTGAAGCCCCACAGGGGGCGGATACGCAGTATTTT.

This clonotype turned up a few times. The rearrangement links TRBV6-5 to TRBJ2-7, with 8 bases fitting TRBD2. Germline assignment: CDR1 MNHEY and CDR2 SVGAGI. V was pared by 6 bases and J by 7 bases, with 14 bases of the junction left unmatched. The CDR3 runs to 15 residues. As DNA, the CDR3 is TGTGCCAGCAGCCGGGGAGCGGGAGTCGCGAGTGAGCAGTACTTC. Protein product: CASSRGAGVASEQYF.

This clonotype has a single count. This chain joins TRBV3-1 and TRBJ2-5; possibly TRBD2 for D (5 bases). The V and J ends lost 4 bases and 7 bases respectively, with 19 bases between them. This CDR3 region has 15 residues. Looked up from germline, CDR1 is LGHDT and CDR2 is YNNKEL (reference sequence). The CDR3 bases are TGTGCCAGCAGCCCAAGCGGACGCGACCGGGTGACCCAGTACTTC. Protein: CASSPSGRDRVTQYF.

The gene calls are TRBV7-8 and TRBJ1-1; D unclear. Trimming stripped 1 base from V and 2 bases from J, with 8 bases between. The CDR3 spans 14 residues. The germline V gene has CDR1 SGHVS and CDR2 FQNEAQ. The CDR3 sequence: CASSLVFPNTEAFF. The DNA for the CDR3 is TGTGCCAGCAGCTTAGTATTCCCAAACACTGAAGCTTTCTTT.